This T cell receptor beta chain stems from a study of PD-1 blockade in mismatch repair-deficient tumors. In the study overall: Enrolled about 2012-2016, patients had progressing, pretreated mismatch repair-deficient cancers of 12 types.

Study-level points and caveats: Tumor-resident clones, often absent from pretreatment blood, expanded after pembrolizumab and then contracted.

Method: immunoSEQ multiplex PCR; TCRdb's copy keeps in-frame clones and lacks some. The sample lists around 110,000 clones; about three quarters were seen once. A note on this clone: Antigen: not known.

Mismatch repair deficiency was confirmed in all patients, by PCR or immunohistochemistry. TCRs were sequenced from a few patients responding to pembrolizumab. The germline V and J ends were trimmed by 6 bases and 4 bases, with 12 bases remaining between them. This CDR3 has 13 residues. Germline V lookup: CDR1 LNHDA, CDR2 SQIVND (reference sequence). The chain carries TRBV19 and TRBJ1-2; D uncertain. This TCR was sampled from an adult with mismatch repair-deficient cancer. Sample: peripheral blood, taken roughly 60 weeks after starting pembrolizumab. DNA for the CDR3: TGTGCCAGTAGACTTCGGAGAGGCTATGGCTACACCTTC. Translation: CASRLRRGYGYTF.